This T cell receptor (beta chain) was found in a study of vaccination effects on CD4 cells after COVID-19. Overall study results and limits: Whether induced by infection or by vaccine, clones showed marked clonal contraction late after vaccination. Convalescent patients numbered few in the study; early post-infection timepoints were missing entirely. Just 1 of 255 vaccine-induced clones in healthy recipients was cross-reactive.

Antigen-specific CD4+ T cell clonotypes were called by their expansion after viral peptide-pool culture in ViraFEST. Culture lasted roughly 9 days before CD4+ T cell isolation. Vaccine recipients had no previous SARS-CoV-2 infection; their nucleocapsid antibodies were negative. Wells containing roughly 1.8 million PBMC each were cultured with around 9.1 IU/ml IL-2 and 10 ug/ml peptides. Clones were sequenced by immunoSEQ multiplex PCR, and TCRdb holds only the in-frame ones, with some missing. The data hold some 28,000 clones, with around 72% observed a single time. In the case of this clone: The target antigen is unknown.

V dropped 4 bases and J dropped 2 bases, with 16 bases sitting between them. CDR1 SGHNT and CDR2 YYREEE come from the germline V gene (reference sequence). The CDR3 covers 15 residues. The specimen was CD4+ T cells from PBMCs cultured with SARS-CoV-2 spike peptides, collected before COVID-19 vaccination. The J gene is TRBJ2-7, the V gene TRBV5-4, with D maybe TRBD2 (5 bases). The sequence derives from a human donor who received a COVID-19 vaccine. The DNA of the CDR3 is TGTGCCAGCAGCCGGGATCCCCTCGGGCCCTACGAGCAGTACTTC. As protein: CASSRDPLGPYEQYF.